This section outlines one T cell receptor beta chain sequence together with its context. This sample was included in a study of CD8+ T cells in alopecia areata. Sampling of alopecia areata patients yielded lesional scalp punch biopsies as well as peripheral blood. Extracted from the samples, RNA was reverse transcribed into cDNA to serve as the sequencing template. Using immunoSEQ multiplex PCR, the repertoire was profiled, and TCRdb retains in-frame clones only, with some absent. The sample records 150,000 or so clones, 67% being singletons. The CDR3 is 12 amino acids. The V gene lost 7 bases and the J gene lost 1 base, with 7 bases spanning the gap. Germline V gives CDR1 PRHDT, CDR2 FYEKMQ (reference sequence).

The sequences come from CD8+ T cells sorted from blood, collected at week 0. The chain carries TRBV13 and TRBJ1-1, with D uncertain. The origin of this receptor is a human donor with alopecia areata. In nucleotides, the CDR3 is TGTGCCAGCATATCGGGGAACACTGAAGCTTTCTTT. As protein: CASISGNTEAFF.